This T cell receptor beta chain derives from a study of shared clonotypes between healthy human individuals. The CDR3 covers 17 residues. Deletions cut 6 bases from V and 0 bases from J, with 15 bases between. In germline, CDR1 is LGHNA, CDR2 YNFKEQ. Clones were read by immunoSEQ multiplex PCR, and TCRdb kept only the in-frame ones, dropping some. The sample consists of 450,000 to 500,000 clones, around four fifths of them appearing once. Material for sequencing was PBMCs. The V and J genes are TRBV4-2 and TRBJ1-6; tentatively, D is TRBD1 (6 bases). The receptor comes from a woman in her thirties or forties in good health. Some clones in this sample may be carry-over from other donors' samples. The CDR3 coding sequence is TGTGCCAGCAGGCGGACGGACAGTAGCTCCTATAATTCACCCCTCCACTTT. Encoded protein: CASRRTDSSSYNSPLHF.